Shown below are 24 T cell receptor beta chains from a single sample sequenced in a study of control samples from healthy donors and cancer patients. The protocol was immunoSEQ multiplex PCR, while the TCRdb copy is restricted to in-frame clones and leaves out a portion. The sample includes approximately 180,000 clones, 85% to 95% of them seen just once. Sample: blood. These receptors all stem from a woman between 18 and 29 years old in good health.

The rearrangement links TRBV11-1 to TRBJ2-7; either TRBD1 or TRBD2 may supply D (6 bases each). This CDR3 comprises 14 residues. Looked up from germline, CDR1 is SGHAT and CDR2 is FQDESV (reference sequence). The V end lost 3 bases, the J end lost 4 bases, and 13 bases lay between the germline ends. CDR3 DNA sequence: TGTGCCAGCAGCTTCCCCGGGGGCGCTTACGAGCAGTACTTC. Its protein product is CASSFPGGAYEQYF.

V is TRBV19 and J is TRBJ1-6; 7 bases line up with TRBD1. The V gene's germline CDR1 is LNHDA and CDR2 SQIVND (reference sequence). This CDR3 spans 16 amino acids. Unmatched junction bases numbered 9, after V lost 4 bases and J lost 6 bases. The CDR3 nucleotides read TGTGCCAGTAGTAGGGGCCAGACAGGGTTTAATTCACCCCTCCACTTT. Translation gives CASSRGQTGFNSPLHF.

This clone was seen a single time. The gene calls are TRBV29-1 and TRBJ1-2, with 8 bases that match TRBD1. Trimming took 3 bases from V and 0 from J; bases not matched to a gene: 3. This CDR3 is built from 14 residues. Germline V gene sequence: CDR1 SQVTM, CDR2 ANQGSEA. CDR3 region: CSVDTGGPNYGYTF. As DNA, the CDR3 is TGCAGCGTTGACACAGGGGGACCTAACTATGGCTACACCTTC.

This clone was seen a single time. V is TRBV21-1 and J is TRBJ1-4. TRBV21-1 is a listed pseudogene. CDR3 length equals 13 residues. CDR3 protein: CASGYRRGEKLFF. In DNA form, the CDR3 reads TGTGCCAGCGGGTACCGACGGGGGGAAAAACTGTTTTTT.

This clone was seen only a few times. The chain recombines TRBV10-3 with TRBJ2-5, with D hard to call. Germline loops: CDR1 ENHRY, CDR2 SYGVKD. V shed 0 bases and J shed 5 bases, with 4 bases lying between them. This CDR3 is built from 12 residues. Here the CDR3 reads CAISESGETQYF. CDR3 nucleotides: TGTGCCATCAGTGAGTCGGGCGAGACCCAGTACTTC.

The rearrangement joins TRBV7-2 to TRBJ1-2, with D possibly TRBD1 on 6 matching bases. This CDR3 has 13 amino acids. Trimming took off 5 bases at V and 5 bases at J, with 12 bases between the two ends. Germline CDR1 and CDR2: SGHTA and FQGNSA. As DNA, the CDR3 is TGTGCCAGCAGCCCGGACAGCCAGTATGGCTACACCTTC. It is translated as CASSPDSQYGYTF.

The V and J genes are TRBV12-3 or TRBV12-4 and TRBJ2-5, with 8 nucleotides matching TRBD1. CDR3 length: 13 amino acids. With V trimmed by 6 bases and J by 4 bases, 4 bases remained unmatched. CDR3 sequence reads: CASSQGAVETQYF. The CDR3 DNA is TGTGCCAGCAGCCAGGGGGCCGTAGAGACCCAGTACTTC.

V and J are TRBV10-3 and TRBJ2-3, with D possibly being TRBD2 (6 bases). The germline V and J ends were trimmed by 6 bases and 0 bases, with 13 bases remaining between them. The germline V gene has CDR1 ENHRY and CDR2 SYGVKD. The CDR3 consists of 15 residues. CDR3 sequence: CAIRGSGSSTDTQYF. For the CDR3, the DNA is TGTGCCATCAGAGGGAGCGGGTCTAGCACAGATACGCAGTATTTT.

V usage is TRBV19 and J usage is TRBJ1-5; 7 bases are a match to TRBD1. V trimming: 5 bases; J trimming: 8 bases; junction bases outside the gene matches: 9. This CDR3 is 14 amino acids long. Germline V gene sequence: CDR1 LNHDA, CDR2 SQIVND (reference sequence). The CDR3: CASSGTGVGEPQHF. CDR3 DNA: TGTGCCAGTAGTGGAACAGGGGTAGGAGAGCCCCAGCATTTT.

The chain is built from TRBV5-6 and TRBJ1-2; D might be TRBD1 (5 bases). Germline V gene sequence: CDR1 SGHDT, CDR2 YYEEEE. Trimming took off 4 bases at V and 4 bases at J, with 11 bases between the two ends. CDR3 length equals 13 residues. The CDR3: CASSLGGFYGYTF. The CDR3 region has the DNA TGTGCCAGCAGCCTGGGGGGTTTCTATGGCTACACCTTC. Full variable domain (rest looked up from reference TRBV5-6 and TRBJ1-2): DAGVTQSPTHLIKTRGQQVTLRCSPKSGHDTVSWYQQALGQGPQFIFQYYEEEERQRGNFPDRFSGHQFPNYSSELNVNALLLGDSALYLCASSLGGFYGYTFGSGTRLTVV.

The chain is built from TRBV21-1 and TRBJ1-4; the table's TRBD1 call for D was not verified on the DNA. TRBV21-1 is recorded as a pseudogene. CDR3 length: 15 amino acids. The DNA for the CDR3 is TGTGCCAGCAGCCCCGTGGGGACAAGGGATGAAAAACTGTTTTTT. This translates into CASSPVGTRDEKLFF.

The chain employs TRBV2 and TRBJ1-2; D possibly corresponds to TRBD1 (6 bases). The length of the CDR3 is 14 residues. CDR1 and CDR2 from the germline V gene are SNHLY and FYNNEI. V lost 6 bases, J lost 8 bases, and 19 bases lay in between. CDR3 nucleotide sequence: TGTGCCAGCAGATCAACAATCTTAGGGGGAGGCTACACCTTC. It yields the protein CASRSTILGGGYTF.

The DNA for the CDR3 is TGCAGCGGCACAGGGTGGACTGAAGCTTTCTTT. It codes for CSGTGWTEAFF. The chain links TRBV29-1 to TRBJ1-1; possible D gene TRBD1, 6 bases. This CDR3 is built from 11 residues. Germline V lookup: CDR1 SQVTM, CDR2 ANQGSEA. The germline V and J ends were trimmed by 7 bases and 5 bases, with 11 bases remaining between them.

The V call is TRBV18, the J call TRBJ1-6; weak D call: TRBD1 (5 bases). Germline CDR1 KGHSH, CDR2 LQKENI. Trimming stripped 3 bases from V and 7 bases from J, with 13 bases between. The CDR3 extends over 15 amino acids. The CDR3 sequence: CASSPVDSNNSPLHF. As DNA, the CDR3 is TGTGCCAGCTCACCGGTAGACAGTAACAATTCACCCCTCCACTTT.

The V and J genes are TRBV7-8 and TRBJ1-5; no clear D. The CDR3 has 16 amino acids. Germline CDR1 SGHVS, CDR2 FQNEAQ. V lost 2 bases to trimming and J lost 0 bases, with 11 bases between them. The CDR3 DNA sequence: TGTGCCAGCAGCTTAAGGAGGCTGAATAGCAATCAGCCCCAGCATTTT. The encoded protein is CASSLRRLNSNQPQHF.

V usage is TRBV3-1 (or the pseudogene TRBV3-2) and J usage is TRBJ2-7; D perhaps matches TRBD1 (5 bases). Trimming pared 4 bases from V and 0 bases from J, leaving 13 bases between. The CDR3 runs 15 residues. Germline V CDR1 and CDR2: LGHDT, YNNKEL (reference sequence). The CDR3 coding sequence is TGTGCCAGCAGCCGTAACCCGGACACCTCCTACGAGCAGTACTTC. Protein sequence: CASSRNPDTSYEQYF.

The chain joins TRBV20-1 to TRBJ2-5, with a weak D call TRBD2 (7 bases). There are 13 residues in the CDR3. Trimming stripped 3 bases from V and 1 base from J, with 9 bases between. Germline CDR1 DFQATT, CDR2 SNEGSKA (reference sequence). The CDR3 sequence: CSASGGAQETQYF. Written as DNA, the CDR3 is TGCAGTGCTAGTGGGGGGGCCCAAGAGACCCAGTACTTC.

The chain joins TRBV28 to TRBJ2-7; D unresolved. Germline values: CDR1 MDHEN, CDR2 SYDVKM. The CDR3 contains 15 residues. Trimming took off 2 bases at V and 2 bases at J, with 13 bases between the two ends. In nucleotides, the CDR3 is TGTGCCAGCAGTTTAGGCGGTGCAACTACCTACGAGCAGTACTTC. Translated: CASSLGGATTYEQYF. Full variable domain (rest looked up from reference TRBV28 and TRBJ2-7): DVKVTQSSRYLVKRTGEKVFLECVQDMDHENMFWYRQDPGLGLRLIYFSYDVKMKEKGDIPEGYSVSREKKERFSLILESASTNQTSMYLCASSLGGATTYEQYFGPGTRLTVT.

The genes are TRBV9 and TRBJ1-3; D is unclear. From germline, CDR1 is SGDLS and CDR2 YYNGEE. V dropped 2 bases and J dropped 0 bases, with 3 bases sitting between them. The CDR3 sequence is 13 residues long. The CDR3 coding sequence is TGTGCCAGCAGCGTTGACTCTGGAAACACCATATATTTT. Protein: CASSVDSGNTIYF.

This chain joins TRBV6-5 and TRBJ2-1; tentatively, D is TRBD2 (5 bases). This CDR3 is 11 amino acids long. Looked up from germline, CDR1 is MNHEY and CDR2 is SVGAGI. The V end lost 8 bases, the J end lost 6 bases, and 8 bases lay between the germline ends. CDR3 region: CASGLINEQFF. For the CDR3, the DNA is TGTGCCAGCGGACTGATCAATGAGCAGTTCTTC.

The chain has TRBV6-2 or TRBV6-3 and TRBJ2-1; 13 nucleotides agree with TRBD2. The CDR3 length is 15 residues. In germline, CDR1 is MNHEY, CDR2 SVGEGT. V shed 6 bases, J shed 9 bases, and the junction held 8 bases outside the gene matches. CDR3 in DNA: TGTGCCAGCAGCCCACGGACTAGCGGGAGTATTGAGCAGTTCTTC. Protein: CASSPRTSGSIEQFF.

The CDR3 loop reads CASSPYPSGGAQADTQYF. DNA of the CDR3: TGCGCCAGCAGCCCGTACCCTAGCGGGGGGGCCCAAGCAGATACGCAGTATTTT. The genes are TRBV5-1 and TRBJ2-3; 12 nucleotides align to TRBD2. The germline CDR1 and CDR2 sequences are SGHRS and YFSETQ. J lost 4 bases, V lost 4 bases, and 13 bases had no gene match. This CDR3 is built from 18 residues.

Here the CDR3 DNA reads TGCGCCAGCAGCCAAGCGGCGTGGGGGATCAATCAGCCCCAGCATTTT. It codes for CASSQAAWGINQPQHF. The chain recombines TRBV4-1 with TRBJ1-5; maybe TRBD1 (5 bases). Trimming cost V 1 base and J 3 bases, with 13 bases left between them. Germline values: CDR1 MGHRA, CDR2 YSYEKL. The CDR3 has 16 residues.

V and J are TRBV7-9 and TRBJ2-1; 11 bases align to TRBD2. The CDR3 runs 15 residues. Germline V CDR1 and CDR2: SEHNR, FQNEAQ (reference sequence). The V gene end was trimmed by 3 bases and the J gene end by 6 bases; junction bases not matched to a gene: 4. The CDR3 nucleotides read TGTGCCAGCAGCTTCTGGCTAGCGGGAGGCAATGAGCAGTTCTTC. Translating gives CASSFWLAGGNEQFF.